This entry lists 22 T cell receptor beta chains sequenced from one sample in a study of read filtering for tumor transcriptome and immune sequencing (TCRdb year 2020). The sequencing machine was an Illumina HiSeq 4000. Starting from about 400 ng RNA, TCR libraries were constructed with the Immunoverse kit using molecular barcoded adaptors that cover the alpha/delta and beta/gamma chains. TCRdb reanalyzed the raw reads on its own, using fastp at Q25 for trimming and MiXCR for clone calling, and kept in-frame beta chains. Each entry is one CDR3 protein sequence, shown with its most common DNA and genes. Present in this sample are tens of thousands of distinct CDR3 sequences, around 19% of which were seen just once. The biggest ten clones account for roughly 14% of the sample. The source material was a population of CD138-negative cells sorted from bone marrow. In light of the paper, this sample's cell subset or site label describes: bone marrow mononuclear cells depleted of CD138+ plasma/myeloma cells by negative magnetic selection. These TCRs come from a donor over 35 with multiple myeloma.

The chain joins TRBV5-6 to TRBJ1-1; perhaps TRBD1 as D (5 bases). The CDR3 is 14 residues long. CDR1 is SGHDT, CDR2 YYEEEE, per germline. The germline V and J ends were trimmed by 1 base and 5 bases, with 12 bases remaining between them. The CDR3 DNA sequence: TGTGCCAGCAGCTTGCGGGGGGTGGGGACTGAAGCTTTCTTT. Translation: CASSLRGVGTEAFF.

This clonotype was counted at least ten times. CDR3 in DNA: TGCAGCGCCGAGGGAAGGGGTCCCGCCGAGCAGTACTTC. As protein: CSAEGRGPAEQYF. The chain links TRBV29-1 to TRBJ2-7; D may be TRBD1 or TRBD2 (5 bases each). Trimming stripped 7 bases from V and 6 bases from J, with 19 bases between. The CDR3 loop spans 13 amino acids. CDR1 and CDR2 from the germline V gene are SQVTM and ANQGSEA.

This clonotype was counted ten times or more. This sequence joins TRBV11-2 and TRBJ2-2; 8 bases align to TRBD2. The germline CDR1 and CDR2 sequences are SGHAT and FQNNGV. The length of the CDR3 is 17 residues. V dropped 5 bases and J dropped 2; count of bases not matched to a gene: 10. CDR3 bases: TGTGCCAGCAGCCCCAAATTAGCGGGATCAAACACCGGGGAGCTGTTTTTT. Amino acids: CASSPKLAGSNTGELFF.

This clonotype has a count of ten or more. The gene calls are TRBV11-3 and TRBJ2-4, with D unclear. V lost 5 bases and J lost 9, with 11 bases in between. Germline values: CDR1 SGHNT, CDR2 YENEEA. The CDR3 sequence is 12 residues long. The CDR3 spells CASSRSTGIQYF. CDR3 DNA: TGTGCCAGCAGCCGTTCGACTGGCATTCAGTACTTC.

This clonotype was counted at least ten times. The chain joins TRBV24-1 to TRBJ1-1; D call uncertain. V lost 0 bases and J lost 9, with 10 bases in between. Germline loops: CDR1 KGHDR, CDR2 SFDVKD. The CDR3 covers 13 residues. In nucleotides, the CDR3 is TGTGCCACCAGTGATTTGTCCACGAAAAAAGCTTTCTTT. Residues: CATSDLSTKKAFF.

This clonotype showed up many times. The chain employs TRBV30 and TRBJ2-3, with D perhaps matching TRBD1 or TRBD2 (7 bases each). Trimming stripped 0 bases from V and 4 bases from J, with 14 bases between. The V gene's germline CDR1 is GTSNPN and CDR2 SVGIG (reference sequence). The CDR3 is 15 residues long. The CDR3 loop is CAWSVPSGTADTQYF. The CDR3 DNA sequence: TGTGCCTGGAGTGTACCAAGCGGGACAGCAGATACGCAGTATTTT.

This clonotype was recorded a few times. A single base separates this from a much larger clone, so it may be a read error. The chain recombines TRBV7-2 with TRBJ2-1, with 10 bases lining up with TRBD1. Germline CDR1 SGHTA, CDR2 FQGNSA. This CDR3 has 15 residues. V lost 4 bases to trimming and J lost 7 bases; unmatched junction nucleotides: 7. CDR3 DNA sequence: TGTGCCAGCAGCTGGGACAGGGGCATGAGGAATGAGCAGTTCTTC. It codes for CASSWDRGMRNEQFF.

At least ten counts were recorded for this clonotype. This rearrangement joins TRBV20-1 to TRBJ2-5; no clear D. Germline lookup yields CDR1 DFQATT and CDR2 SNEGSKA (reference sequence). The CDR3 is 13 amino acids. V was pared by 0 bases and J by 4 bases, with 9 bases between. CDR3 sequence reads: CSARDGVSETQYF. In DNA, the CDR3 is TGCAGTGCTAGAGATGGAGTGTCAGAGACCCAGTACTTC.

This clonotype occurred a few times. DNA for the CDR3: TGCAGCGTTGAAGGCGTGGCTCCCACTGAAGCTTTCTTT. As protein: CSVEGVAPTEAFF. The chain uses TRBV29-1 and TRBJ1-1; D remains ambiguous. Trimming stripped 1 base from V and 4 bases from J, with 10 bases between. Germline V gene data show CDR1 as SQVTM and CDR2 as ANQGSEA. CDR3 length: 13 amino acids.

This clonotype came up many times. This chain connects TRBV6-2 or TRBV6-3 to TRBJ2-1; D unclear. Trimming took off 8 bases at V and 12 bases at J, with 17 bases between the two ends. The CDR3 sequence is 12 residues long. Germline CDR1 is MNHEY and CDR2 is SVGEGT. Here the CDR3 reads CASGPQIMGQFF. The CDR3 DNA follows: TGTGCCAGCGGCCCCCAGATAATGGGGCAGTTCTTC.

On this clonotype itself: This may stem from a read error, because a much larger clone lies one nucleotide away. As the CDR3 is not closed by the conserved phenylalanine or tryptophan, this likely results from a read error. The chain combines TRBV28 with TRBJ2-5; 14 positions match TRBD2. V shed 5 bases, J shed 5 bases, and the junction held 7 bases outside the gene matches. Germline V gene lookup returns CDR1 MDHEN and CDR2 SYDVKM. The CDR3 is made up of 16 amino acids. The CDR3 here is CASSMGLAGVSETQYS. The CDR3 DNA is TGTGCCAGCAGTATGGGACTAGCGGGAGTTTCCGAGACCCAGTACTCC.

This clonotype was seen a few times. A single base separates this from a much larger clone, so it may be a read error. The chain links TRBV7-2 to TRBJ1-1; D might be TRBD1 (5 bases). Looked up from germline, CDR1 is SGHTA and CDR2 is FQGNSA. The CDR3 length is 16 residues. The CDR3 reads CASSLKKGYGSTVAFF. The CDR3 bases are TGTGCCAGCAGCTTAAAAAAGGGGTACGGCAGCACTGTAGCTTTCTTT.

This clonotype was recorded at least ten times. The V and J genes are TRBV7-2 and TRBJ1-5; possible D gene TRBD1, 6 bases. The V and J ends lost 5 bases and 1 base respectively, with 12 bases between them. This CDR3 contains 15 residues. Germline V gene sequence: CDR1 SGHTA, CDR2 FQGNSA. CDR3 region: CASSKRTASNQPQHF. The CDR3 coding sequence is TGTGCCAGCAGCAAAAGGACAGCAAGCAATCAGCCCCAGCATTTT. The full variable domain, its missing parts supplied by reference TRBV7-2 and TRBJ1-5, is GAGVSQSPSNKVTEKGKDVELRCDPISGHTALYWYRQSLGQGLEFLIYFQGNSAPDKSGLPSDRFSAERTGGSVSTLTIQRTQQEDSAVYLCASSKRTASNQPQHFGDGTRLSIL.

This chain links TRBV5-1 with TRBJ2-1; 8 bases fit TRBD2. Germline CDR1 and CDR2: SGHRS and YFSETQ. Trimming removed 5 bases from V and 1 base from J; junction bases left unmatched: 2. The CDR3 spans 14 residues. CDR3 nucleotide sequence: TGCGCCAGCAGGCCTAGCGGGTCCTACAATGAGCAGTTCTTC. Residues: CASRPSGSYNEQFF. Using reference TRBV5-1 and TRBJ2-1 for the parts outside the CDR3, the full variable domain is KAGVTQTPRYLIKTRGQQVTLSCSPISGHRSVSWYQQTPGQGLQFLFEYFSETQRNKGNFPGRFSGRQFSNSRSEMNVSTLELGDSALYLCASRPSGSYNEQFFGPGTRLTVL.

Turning to this clonotype: Just one base apart from a much larger clone, this may be a read error. The genes are TRBV18 and TRBJ2-3, with TRBD1 matching over 10 bases. CDR1 is KGHSH, CDR2 LQKENI, per germline. The CDR3 has 16 amino acids. The CDR3 spells CATSPRQGANTDTQYF. As DNA, the CDR3 is TGTGCCACCTCACCAAGACAGGGGGCGAACACAGATACGCAGTATTTT.

As concerns this clonotype: A much bigger clone sits one base away, suggesting this may be a read error. This sequence joins TRBV5-1 and TRBJ2-2, with D perhaps TRBD2 (5 bases). Germline assignment: CDR1 SGHRS and CDR2 YFSETQ. This CDR3 is built from 15 residues. The CDR3 region has the DNA TGCGCCAGCAGCTCCAGGCCTCGAAACACCGGGGAGCCGTTTTTT. As protein: CASSSRPRNTGEPFF.

This clonotype was seen at least ten times. V usage is TRBV21-1 and J usage is TRBJ2-7; TRBD1 reflects the table's D call only, with no check against the DNA. TRBV21-1 is flagged as a pseudogene. This CDR3 comprises 16 residues. The CDR3 DNA sequence: TGTGCCAGCAGCAAAAAAAGGCAGGGACAGACCTACGAGCAGTACTTC. Amino acid sequence: CASSKKRQGQTYEQYF.

V gene TRBV10-2 combines with J gene TRBJ1-2; 7 nucleotides match TRBD1. Germline V gene lookup returns CDR1 WSHSY and CDR2 SAAADI. The CDR3 has 14 residues. DNA for the CDR3: TGCGCAGCTAATTCAAACAGGGGCGCGGAAGGCTACACCTTC. Its translation is CAANSNRGAEGYTF.

The rearrangement links TRBV7-9 to TRBJ2-7; the D call may be TRBD1 or TRBD2 (5 bases each). The CDR3 consists of 18 residues. From germline, CDR1 is SEHNR and CDR2 FQNEAQ (reference sequence). V lost 6 bases, J lost 4 bases, and 28 bases lay in between. In nucleotides, the CDR3 is TGTGCCAGCAGTCCCCCCCATACCGGGACCCCGTACCCATACGAGCAGTACTTC. This sequence encodes CASSPPHTGTPYPYEQYF.

This clonotype was counted at least ten times. The rearrangement uses TRBV5-1 and TRBJ2-7; TRBD2 aligns across 10 bases. The CDR3 totals 16 residues. The J segment lost 7 bases and the V segment lost 1 base, leaving 11 bases of the junction unmatched. Germline V gives CDR1 SGHRS, CDR2 YFSETQ. For the CDR3, the DNA is TGCGCCAGCAGCTTGTTTTCAGCGGGAGGGCCCGAAGAGCAGTACTTC. Its protein is CASSLFSAGGPEEQYF.

This clonotype was recorded many times. The rearrangement uses TRBV20-1 and TRBJ2-5; 8 positions agree with TRBD1. After removal of 0 bases from V and 4 bases from J, the junction contained 4 bases not matched to a gene. The CDR3 length is 14 residues. Germline CDR1 and CDR2: DFQATT and SNEGSKA (reference sequence). CDR3 sequence reads: CSARDPQGGETQYF. In DNA form, the CDR3 reads TGCAGTGCTAGAGACCCACAGGGGGGAGAGACCCAGTACTTC.

This clonotype has ten or more counts. The chain is built from TRBV19 and TRBJ2-5, with 15 bases that match TRBD2. CDR1 and CDR2 from the germline V gene are LNHDA and SQIVND (reference sequence). J gave up 4 bases and V 5 bases, and 2 bases lay outside the gene matches. The CDR3 covers 15 residues. The CDR3 sequence: CASSGLAGGGETQYF. DNA of the CDR3: TGTGCCAGTAGTGGACTAGCGGGAGGGGGAGAGACCCAGTACTTC.